The 5 T cell receptor beta chains listed next were all sequenced from one sample in a study of blood T cell repertoires in COVID-19 (TCRdb year 2020). Library method: the immunoSEQ multiplex PCR assay. TCRdb limited this immuneACCESS table to in-frame rearrangements with V and J called. A share of clones is missing; checked studies link under half to unresolved V genes, and the rest is unexplained. Across this sample there are about 260,000 clones, with approximately 87% seen only once. The top ten clones comprise about 4.3% of the sample. Material: peripheral blood. The receptor source for this set is a man aged 55 to 70 who had recovered from COVID-19.

This chain joins TRBV29-1 and TRBJ1-1; TRBD1 matches 10 bases. This CDR3 has 14 amino acids. V was clipped by 7 bases and J by 1 base; unmatched bases: 6. CDR1 and CDR2 from the germline V gene are SQVTM and ANQGSEA. This CDR3 is CSARTGGGNTEAFF. In nucleotides, the CDR3 is TGCAGCGCACGGACAGGGGGAGGGAACACTGAAGCTTTCTTT.

The chain carries TRBV6-5 and TRBJ1-3; a possible D gene is TRBD1 (5 bases). The CDR3 consists of 16 residues. Looked up from germline, CDR1 is MNHEY and CDR2 is SVGAGI. The germline V and J ends were trimmed by 0 bases and 0 bases, with 9 bases remaining between them. The CDR3 region has the DNA TGTGCCAGCAGTTACTCGAACAGGCTCTCTGGAAACACCATATATTTT. Its translation is CASSYSNRLSGNTIYF.

The rearrangement joins TRBV7-8 to TRBJ2-5; 15 nucleotides align to TRBD2. Germline values: CDR1 SGHVS, CDR2 FQNEAQ. After removal of 4 bases from V and 5 bases from J, the junction contained 8 bases not matched to a gene. The length of the CDR3 is 17 residues. CDR3 loop: CASSSGLAGGPRETQYF. In nucleotides, the CDR3 is TGTGCCAGCAGCTCAGGACTAGCGGGGGGGCCGCGGGAGACCCAGTACTTC.

The chain links TRBV9 to TRBJ2-1, with TRBD2 matching 9 bases. The CDR3 has 17 amino acids. The junction had 16 bases not matched to a gene; V was cut back by 4 bases and J by 8 bases. The germline V gene has CDR1 SGDLS and CDR2 YYNGEE. In DNA, the CDR3 is TGTGCCAGCAGCTTCAGGACTAGCGCGACGGGAGGGCATGAGCAGTTCTTC. Encoded protein: CASSFRTSATGGHEQFF.

This clone appeared a single time. The chain carries TRBV11-2 and TRBJ2-1, with D unresolved. This CDR3 has 14 residues. The germline V gene encodes CDR1 SGHAT and CDR2 FQNNGV. The ends were cut back, 5 bases at V and 5 bases at J, with 13 bases in the middle. CDR3 nucleotides: TGTGCCAGCAGCCCGACAAATGGCAACAATGAGCAGTTCTTC. Protein: CASSPTNGNNEQFF.